This T cell receptor beta chain was found in a study of cytomegalovirus exposure and HLA in healthy donors. General observations from the study: Across donors, sequencing depth was assumed by presence/absence analyses to be roughly uniform. Using the classifier, cytomegalovirus status was reportedly diagnosed with high specificity and sensitivity.

This CDR3 contains 14 residues. Trimming left V 5 bases short and J 5 bases short, with 13 bases between. Germline-derived CDR1 and CDR2 are SGHTA and FQGNSA. With respect to this clone: Its cognate antigen is unknown.

Use of 60 Vbeta and 13 Jbeta primers characterized the PCR. TCRdb's table, derived via immunoSEQ multiplex PCR, lists solely in-frame clones and lacks some. This table has 150,000 to 200,000 clones, over 75% appearing once. The sequenced sample was PBMCs. V and J are TRBV7-2 and TRBJ2-1; D is possibly TRBD1 (6 bases). The clonotype was recovered from a human donor in good health. The CDR3 loop reads CASSLRGTNNEQFF. CDR3 DNA: TGTGCCAGCAGCCTCAGGGGAACAAACAATGAGCAGTTCTTC.